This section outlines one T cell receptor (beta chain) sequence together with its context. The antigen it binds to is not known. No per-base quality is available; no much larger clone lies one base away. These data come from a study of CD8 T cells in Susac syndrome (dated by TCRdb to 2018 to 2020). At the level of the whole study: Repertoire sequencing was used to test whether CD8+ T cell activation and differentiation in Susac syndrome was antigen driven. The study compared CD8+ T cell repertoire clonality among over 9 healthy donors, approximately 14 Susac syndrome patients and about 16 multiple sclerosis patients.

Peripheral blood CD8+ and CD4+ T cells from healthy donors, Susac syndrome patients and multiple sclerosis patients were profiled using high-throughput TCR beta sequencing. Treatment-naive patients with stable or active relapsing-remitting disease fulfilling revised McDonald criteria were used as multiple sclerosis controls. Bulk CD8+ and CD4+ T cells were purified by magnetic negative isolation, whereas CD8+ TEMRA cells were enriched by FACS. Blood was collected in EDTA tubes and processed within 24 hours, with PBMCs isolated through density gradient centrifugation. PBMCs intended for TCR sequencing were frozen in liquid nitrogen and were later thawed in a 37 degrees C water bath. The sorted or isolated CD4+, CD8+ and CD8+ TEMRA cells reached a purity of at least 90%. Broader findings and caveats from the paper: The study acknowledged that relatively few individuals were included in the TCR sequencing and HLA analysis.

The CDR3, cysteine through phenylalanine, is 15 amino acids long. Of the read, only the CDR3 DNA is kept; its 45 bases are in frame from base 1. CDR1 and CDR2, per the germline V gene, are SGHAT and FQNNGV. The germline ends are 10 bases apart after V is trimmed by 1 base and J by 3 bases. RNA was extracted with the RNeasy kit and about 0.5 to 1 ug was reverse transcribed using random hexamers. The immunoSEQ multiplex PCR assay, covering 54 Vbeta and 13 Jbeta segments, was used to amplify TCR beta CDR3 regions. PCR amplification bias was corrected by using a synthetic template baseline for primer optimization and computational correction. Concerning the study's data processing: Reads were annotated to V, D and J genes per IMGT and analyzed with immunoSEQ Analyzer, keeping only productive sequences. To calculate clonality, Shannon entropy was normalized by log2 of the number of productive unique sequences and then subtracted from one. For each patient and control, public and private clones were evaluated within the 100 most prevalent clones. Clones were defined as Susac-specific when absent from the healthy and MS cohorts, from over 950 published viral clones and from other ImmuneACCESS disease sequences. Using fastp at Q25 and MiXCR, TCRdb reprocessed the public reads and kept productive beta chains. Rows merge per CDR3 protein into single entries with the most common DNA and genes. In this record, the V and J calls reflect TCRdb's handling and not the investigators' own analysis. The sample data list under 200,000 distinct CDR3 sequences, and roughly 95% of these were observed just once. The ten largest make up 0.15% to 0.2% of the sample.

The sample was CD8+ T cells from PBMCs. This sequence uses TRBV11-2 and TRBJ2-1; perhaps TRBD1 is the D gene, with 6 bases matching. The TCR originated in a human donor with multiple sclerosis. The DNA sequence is TGTGCCAGCAGCTTAGTACAGGGTGGCTACAATGAGCAGTTCTTC. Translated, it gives CASSLVQGGYNEQFF.